This TCR beta chain stems from a study of T cells in Graves' hyperthyroidism and ophthalmopathy. Study-wide findings and caveats: Most thyroid clonotypes expanded above 0.001 appeared in blood too. Ophthalmopathy was model-predicted a median about 6 months pre-onset.

The TCR beta CDR3 regions underwent amplification using RNA transcripts as the source. The HTBI primer set served for first-round RT-PCR of the TCR CDR3. TCRdb redid the calling of the multiplex PCR reads with MiXCR, one entry per CDR3 protein. The data show hundreds of thousands of distinct CDR3 sequences, roughly 14% seen once. Many counts were recorded for this clonotype. Its antigen is undetermined. Among ophthalmopathy patients, the Clinical Activity Score reached at least 3, the NOSPECS grade reached at least 4, and duration remained under 3 months. The CDR3 length is 12 residues. CDR1 and CDR2 (germline): LNHDA, SQIVND (reference sequence). Trimming shortened V by 5 bases and J by 6 bases, and 10 bases separated the two germline ends.

The receptor comes from a woman in her 40s with Graves' ophthalmopathy. The chain joins TRBV19 to TRBJ1-1; D gene unclear. Sequencing used blood. The CDR3 loop reads CASSPAFPEAFF. For the CDR3, the DNA is TGTGCCAGTAGTCCCGCGTTCCCTGAAGCTTTCTTT.